Listed below are T cell receptor beta chains from one sample, sequenced in a study of patients and donors after allogeneic stem cell transplantation. One entry per CDR3 protein results from TCRdb running MiXCR on the RT-PCR reads. The sample consists of about 230,000 distinct CDR3 sequences, approximately 14% of them appearing once. Sequenced input: blood, either unsorted or a sorted T cell fraction (not recorded which). These receptors all come from a human donor who was either an allogeneic HSCT recipient or a stem cell or donor lymphocyte infusion donor (not recorded which). It is not recorded whose cells these are; they may come from a transplant donor. Each CDR3 is given with its conserved first and last residue. A D gene is named only where the DNA matches it firmly. The size entry is marked missing in some rows and otherwise reads once, few, many or a size class.

>TRBV7-8|TRBD2|many|TRBJ2-1
CASSTRVGGGYNEQFF
TGTGCCAGCAGCACAAGAGTGGGGGGGGGTTACAATGAGCAGTTCTTC
>TRBV2|TRBD1|few|TRBJ1-5
CASRDRGNQPQHF
TGTGCCAGCAGGGACAGGGGCAATCAGCCCCAGCATTTT
>TRBV19|.|many|TRBJ1-1
CASSGQVGTEAFF
TGTGCCAGTAGTGGGCAGGTAGGCACTGAAGCTTTCTTT
>TRBV6-5|.|.|TRBJ2-3
CASSYSSFPLTDTQYF
TGTGCCAGCAGTTACTCTAGCTTTCCTCTCACAGATACGCAGTATTTT
>TRBV15|TRBD2|.|TRBJ2-7
CATSRGGGSAYEQYF
TGTGCCACCAGCAGAGGCGGGGGATCCGCCTACGAGCAGTACTTC
>TRBV9|.|.|TRBJ1-4
CASSVEDEKLFF
TGTGCCAGCAGCGTAGAGGATGAAAAACTGTTTTTT
>TRBV6-2/TRBV6-3|.|few|TRBJ1-1
CASSYSTLVGDTEAFF
TGTGCCAGCAGTTACTCGACGCTGGTGGGGGACACTGAAGCTTTCTTT
>TRBV4-3|.|few|TRBJ2-7
CASSQEGPGKVYEQYF
TGCGCCAGCAGCCAAGAAGGCCCAGGGAAGGTCTACGAGCAGTACTTC
>TRBV5-1|.|.|TRBJ1-1
CASSPNPGGTNTEAFF
TGCGCCAGCAGCCCCAATCCCGGGGGCACAAACACTGAAGCTTTCTTT
>TRBV12-3/TRBV12-4|TRBD1|.|TRBJ1-6
CASRTTGESPLHF
TGTGCCAGCAGAACGACAGGGGAATCACCCCTCCACTTT
>TRBV23-1|.|.|TRBJ2-5
CASSQSGYEEASQETQYF
TGCGCCAGCAGTCAATCGGGATACGAGGAGGCTTCTCAAGAGACCCAGTACTTC
>TRBV19|TRBD2|once|TRBJ2-3
CASSLSQGREGRSDTQYF
TGTGCCAGTAGCCTTAGCCAGGGCCGGGAGGGTAGGTCAGATACGCAGTATTTT
>TRBV20-1|TRBD2|many|TRBJ2-1
CSARVAGWDEQFF
TGCAGTGCTAGGGTAGCGGGTTGGGATGAGCAGTTCTTC
>TRBV7-3|.|many|TRBJ2-7
CASSHKPGPAYEQYF
TGTGCCAGCAGCCACAAGCCCGGGCCAGCCTACGAGCAGTACTTC
>TRBV12-3/TRBV12-4|TRBD2|many|TRBJ2-3
CASSPLRGVADTQYF
TGTGCCAGCAGCCCTTTGCGGGGGGTCGCAGATACGCAGTATTTT
>TRBV13|.|many|TRBJ1-2
CASSWVGGGNYGYTF
TGTGCCAGCAGCTGGGTGGGAGGGGGTAACTATGGCTACACCTTC
>TRBV7-2|TRBD1|.|TRBJ2-1
CASSPQTGGYNEQFF
TGTGCCAGCAGCCCTCAGACAGGGGGATACAATGAGCAGTTCTTC
>TRBV5-5|.|.|TRBJ1-2
CASSLSGKSNYGYTF
TGTGCCAGCAGCTTGTCTGGCAAATCTAACTATGGCTACACCTTC
>TRBV5-6|TRBD1|few|TRBJ2-3
CASSLARRGSTDTQYF
TGTGCCAGCAGCTTGGCCCGCAGGGGGAGCACAGATACGCAGTATTTT
>TRBV7-3|.|few|TRBJ2-3
CASSLRSGRADTQYF
TGTGCCAGCAGCTTAAGGAGCGGACGGGCAGATACGCAGTATTTT
>TRBV20-1|TRBD2|.|TRBJ2-3
CSAGSPGRGVDTQYF
TGCAGTGCGGGCTCTCCCGGGCGGGGGGTAGATACGCAGTATTTT
>TRBV4-3|.|many|TRBJ2-7
CASSQDIGGSYEQYF
TGCGCCAGCAGCCAAGATATAGGGGGCTCCTACGAGCAGTACTTC
>TRBV2|TRBD2|.|TRBJ2-3
CARGLAGGTDTQYF
TGTGCCAGAGGACTAGCGGGGGGCACAGATACGCAGTATTTT
>TRBV4-1|TRBD1|.|TRBJ1-1
CASSGRDRGRSITEAFF
TGCGCCAGCAGCGGGCGGGACAGGGGGCGCAGTATAACTGAAGCTTTCTTT
>TRBV6-2/TRBV6-3|.|medium-sized|TRBJ2-2
CASDTWGGLNTGELFF
TGTGCCAGCGATACCTGGGGGGGCCTGAACACCGGGGAGCTGTTTTTT
>TRBV3-1|.|.|TRBJ1-2
CASSQGGGMGYGYTF
TGTGCCAGCAGCCAAGGAGGCGGGATGGGCTATGGCTACACCTTC
>TRBV27|.|many|TRBJ1-3
CASSSRSKGGSGNTIYF
TGTGCCAGCAGTTCTCGGTCAAAAGGGGGCTCTGGAAACACCATATATTTT
>TRBV7-6|.|.|TRBJ2-3
CASSFGGPSPSQYF
TGTGCCAGCAGCTTTGGGGGGCCCTCCCCATCGCAGTATTTT
>TRBV20-1|.|.|TRBJ1-5
CSARGEGTPNSNQPQHF
TGCAGTGCTAGGGGGGAAGGGACACCAAATAGCAATCAGCCCCAGCATTTT
>TRBV6-2/TRBV6-3|TRBD2|.|TRBJ2-1
CASSPKRGGYNEQFF
TGTGCCAGCAGTCCAAAGCGGGGGGGCTACAATGAGCAGTTCTTC
>TRBV5-6|.|.|TRBJ1-4
CASSLWQINEKLFF
TGTGCCAGCAGCTTATGGCAGATTAATGAAAAACTGTTTTTT
>TRBV7-9|.|.|TRBJ2-1
CASSFSQGDNEQFF
TGTGCCAGCAGCTTTTCTCAGGGCGACAATGAGCAGTTCTTC
>TRBV3-1|TRBD1|.|TRBJ1-5
CASSPHGTGGNSNQPQHF
TGTGCCAGCAGCCCTCACGGGACAGGGGGCAATAGCAATCAGCCCCAGCATTTT
>TRBV12-3/TRBV12-4|.|.|TRBJ1-5
CASSSSFTGPTLGQPQHF
TGTGCCAGCAGTTCTTCTTTCACAGGGCCGACCCTAGGCCAGCCCCAGCATTTT
>TRBV5-1|.|.|TRBJ2-2
CASSLWDQNTGELFF
TGCGCCAGCAGCTTGTGGGACCAAAACACCGGGGAGCTGTTTTTT
>TRBV18|TRBD2|few|TRBJ2-5
CASSPSGGTKTQYF
TGTGCCAGCTCACCGTCGGGGGGTACGAAGACCCAGTACTTC
>TRBV14|.|many|TRBJ1-2
CASSQGQSYGYTF
TGTGCCAGCAGCCAAGGACAGTCTTATGGCTACACCTTC
>TRBV5-1|.|many|TRBJ2-3
CASSLYVTDTQYF
TGCGCCAGCAGCTTATACGTGACAGATACGCAGTATTTT
>TRBV7-9|.|.|TRBJ1-2
CASSVAGDYGYTF
TGTGCCAGCAGCGTGGCAGGGGACTATGGCTACACCTTC
>TRBV7-9|TRBD2|few|TRBJ2-3
CASSLGSAGDVGDTQYF
TGTGCCAGCAGCTTAGGGTCAGCGGGAGACGTCGGAGATACGCAGTATTTT
>TRBV6-1|.|.|TRBJ1-2
CASSEMTGRNYGYTF
TGTGCCAGCAGTGAAATGACAGGACGCAACTATGGCTACACCTTC
>TRBV11-1|.|.|TRBJ1-2
CASSVGGLGYYGYTF
TGTGCCAGCAGCGTTGGGGGCTTGGGGTACTATGGCTACACCTTC
>TRBV12-3/TRBV12-4|.|.|TRBJ2-3
CASSFKRDTQYF
TGTGCCAGCAGTTTTAAGAGGGATACGCAGTATTTT
>TRBV5-1|TRBD1|few|TRBJ2-2
CASSVGQGNTGELFF
TGCGCCAGCAGCGTAGGACAGGGGAACACCGGGGAGCTGTTTTTT
>TRBV23-1|.|few|TRBJ2-7
CASSPRDGKTYEQYF
TGCGCCAGCAGCCCTAGGGACGGGAAAACCTACGAGCAGTACTTC
>TRBV5-6|.|.|TRBJ2-7
CASSGSEGFSYEQYF
TGTGCCAGCAGCGGGTCGGAGGGTTTTTCCTACGAGCAGTACTTC
>TRBV7-3|.|once|TRBJ2-4
CASSLSAGGNIQYF
TGTGCCAGCAGCCTAAGTGCGGGCGGAAACATTCAGTACTTC
>TRBV2|TRBD1|.|TRBJ1-2
CASIRDSSNYGYTF
TGTGCCAGCATCCGGGACAGCTCTAACTATGGCTACACCTTC
>TRBV11-2|.|few|TRBJ2-5
CASSRTSYQETQYF
TGTGCCAGCAGCCGAACATCGTACCAAGAGACCCAGTACTTC
>TRBV7-2|TRBD1|.|TRBJ2-3
CASSPQGAEDTQYF
TGTGCCAGCAGCCCCCAGGGGGCTGAAGATACGCAGTATTTT
>TRBV29-1|.|many|TRBJ2-3
CSVAQSTDTQYF
TGCAGCGTTGCACAGAGCACAGATACGCAGTATTTT
>TRBV7-3|TRBD1|.|TRBJ2-2
CASSFTGTAGELFF
TGTGCCAGCAGTTTTACAGGGACAGCCGGGGAGCTGTTTTTT
>TRBV24-1|.|few|TRBJ1-4
CATSAGQRANEKLFF
TGTGCCACCAGTGCGGGGCAGCGCGCTAATGAAAAACTGTTTTTT
>TRBV9|.|many|TRBJ2-4
CASGGAAKNIQYF
TGTGCCAGCGGAGGGGCGGCCAAAAACATTCAGTACTTC